The next 32 T cell receptor beta chains were all read from a single sample in a study of shared T cell receptors in the human thymus. Sequenced by immunoSEQ multiplex PCR; TCRdb stores in-frame clones only, minus some. The sample yields hundreds of thousands of clones, 85% to 90% seen once. The same data also contributed to another study, on human thymus T cells.

What was sequenced was thymocytes. All receptors come from a boy less than two years old with a congenital heart defect.

The chain links TRBV21-1 to TRBJ1-2. TRBV21-1 counts as a pseudogene. The CDR3 has 18 amino acids. DNA of the CDR3: TGTGCCAGCAGCAAAGCGCGGGTGCGGGTTCCAGCCAACTATGGCTACACCTTC. This gives the protein CASSKARVRVPANYGYTF.

This chain links TRBV6-1 with TRBJ1-1; D unclear. Germline V gene lookup returns CDR1 MNHNS and CDR2 SASEGT. V was pared by 2 bases and J by 0 bases, with 13 bases between. The CDR3 spans 16 residues. CDR3 sequence reads: CASSERGHIMNTEAFF. The CDR3 nucleotides read TGTGCCAGCAGTGAAAGAGGGCACATCATGAACACTGAAGCTTTCTTT.

The chain employs TRBV4-2 and TRBJ2-1; TRBD2 matches at 15 bases. CDR3 length equals 20 residues. The germline V gene has CDR1 LGHNA and CDR2 YNFKEQ. The V gene end was trimmed by 0 bases and the J gene end by 0 bases; junction bases not matched to a gene: 6. The CDR3, as DNA: TGTGCCAGCAGCCAAGAGGCCGGGACTAGCGGGAGGCGCTCCTACAATGAGCAGTTCTTC. This gives the protein CASSQEAGTSGRRSYNEQFF.

The genes are TRBV27 and TRBJ2-7; D is unclear. CDR3 length equals 13 residues. V lost 5 bases, J lost 4 bases, and 12 bases lay in between. Germline V CDR1 and CDR2: MNHEY, SMNVEV (reference sequence). Here the CDR3 reads CASSPAFGYEQYF. In nucleotides, the CDR3 is TGTGCCAGCAGTCCAGCGTTCGGGTACGAGCAGTACTTC.

This chain joins TRBV7-9 and TRBJ2-5; D gene ambiguous. Trimming shortened V by 8 bases and J by 4 bases, and 20 bases separated the two germline ends. Looked up from germline, CDR1 is SEHNR and CDR2 is FQNEAQ (reference sequence). The CDR3 is made up of 15 amino acids. CDR3 sequence reads: CASRVRLTEGETQYF. For the CDR3, the DNA is TGTGCCAGCCGTGTCCGACTTACTGAAGGAGAGACCCAGTACTTC.

The chain has TRBV7-2 and TRBJ1-5; D uncertain. Trimming cost V 5 bases and J 4 bases, with 18 bases left between them. The germline gives CDR1 SGHTA, CDR2 FQGNSA. The CDR3 runs to 16 residues. The CDR3 DNA follows: TGTGCCAGCAGCCCCCCAGGTTTCAGAGAGAATCAGCCCCAGCATTTT. It specifies CASSPPGFRENQPQHF.

The chain combines TRBV7-9 with TRBJ2-1; 7 nucleotides line up with TRBD2. CDR1 and CDR2 (germline): SEHNR, FQNEAQ (reference sequence). The CDR3 runs to 14 residues. With V trimmed by 7 bases and J by 8 bases, 11 bases remained unmatched. CDR3 sequence (DNA): TGTGCCAGCAAGAGGCGGGGGATGAGCGATGAGCAGTTCTTC. Translating gives CASKRRGMSDEQFF.

The CDR3 region has the DNA TGTGCCAGCAGCCCGGAACTAGCGGGAGATACCGGGGAGCTGTTTTTT. Its protein product is CASSPELAGDTGELFF. The V call is TRBV5-6, the J call TRBJ2-2; 11 nucleotides match TRBD2. CDR1 and CDR2 from the germline V gene are SGHDT and YYEEEE. The CDR3 extends over 16 amino acids. V gave up 4 bases and J gave up 5 bases; unmatched junction bases: 7. Supplemented by reference TRBV5-6 and TRBJ2-2, the full variable domain reads DAGVTQSPTHLIKTRGQQVTLRCSPKSGHDTVSWYQQALGQGPQFIFQYYEEEERQRGNFPDRFSGHQFPNYSSELNVNALLLGDSALYLCASSPELAGDTGELFFGEGSRLTVL.

As to this clone: The same CDR3 is also encoded by other DNA sequences in this sample. The V and J genes are TRBV6-5 and TRBJ1-2; 9 bases fit TRBD1. Trimming cost V 4 bases and J 8 bases; bases outside gene matches: 8. This CDR3 is 14 amino acids long. The germline V gene has CDR1 MNHEY and CDR2 SVGAGI. The CDR3 is CASSSLGQGGGYTF. DNA of the CDR3: TGTGCCAGCAGTTCCTTGGGACAGGGTGGCGGCTACACCTTC.

CDR3: CASSDLPGSGEQYF. The CDR3 DNA follows: TGTGCCAGCAGTGACCTCCCCGGGAGCGGGGAGCAGTACTTC. J is TRBJ2-5 and V is TRBV6-1; 7 positions agree with TRBD2. CDR1 and CDR2 from the germline V gene are MNHNS and SASEGT. Trimming took 3 bases from V and 11 from J; bases not matched to a gene: 12. The CDR3 sequence is 14 residues long.

The chain uses TRBV4-3 and TRBJ1-6; D not resolved. V lost 1 base, J lost 3 bases, and 10 bases lay in between. The length of the CDR3 is 16 residues. The germline V gene encodes CDR1 LGHNA and CDR2 YSLEER. CDR3 bases: TGCGCCAGCAGCCAAGCGAGGGTTCTCTATAATTCACCCCTCCACTTT. Encoded protein: CASSQARVLYNSPLHF.

The rearrangement joins TRBV6-1 to TRBJ2-1, with D unresolved. The V gene lost 6 bases and the J gene lost 0 bases, with 15 bases spanning the gap. CDR1 MNHNS and CDR2 SASEGT come from the germline V gene. There are 16 residues in the CDR3. This CDR3 reads CASRENSPPSYNEQFF. The DNA of the CDR3 is TGTGCCAGCAGGGAAAACTCGCCTCCCTCCTACAATGAGCAGTTCTTC.

The chain uses TRBV5-8 and TRBJ1-5, with D unclear. The germline V and J ends were trimmed by 0 bases and 2 bases, with 12 bases remaining between them. The CDR3 runs 16 residues. CDR1 and CDR2 (germline): SGHTS, YDEGEE. The CDR3 sequence is CASSLAVNGGNQPQHF. The DNA of the CDR3 is TGTGCCAGCAGCTTGGCCGTCAATGGAGGCAATCAGCCCCAGCATTTT.

The chain combines TRBV25-1 with TRBJ1-1; TRBD1 aligns across 12 bases. Looked up from germline, CDR1 is MGHDK and CDR2 is SYGVNS. The CDR3 length is 15 residues. Trimming took 7 bases from V and 5 from J; bases not matched to a gene: 8. CDR3 nucleotide sequence: TGTGCCAGCATCGGGACAGGGGGCGCTTGGACTGAAGCTTTCTTT. Protein product: CASIGTGGAWTEAFF.

The chain combines TRBV7-2 with TRBJ2-7, with 8 nucleotides matching TRBD2. The ends lost 2 bases at V and 0 bases at J; junction bases unmatched: 3. The CDR3 has 15 residues. Germline assignment: CDR1 SGHTA and CDR2 FQGNSA. CDR3 sequence reads: CASSLSGGGSYEQYF. The CDR3 DNA sequence: TGTGCCAGCAGCTTATCCGGGGGGGGCTCCTACGAGCAGTACTTC.

V is TRBV6-5 and J is TRBJ2-7; weak D call: TRBD1 (6 bases). The CDR3 loop spans 14 amino acids. V lost 5 bases and J 2 bases, leaving 13 bases between the germline ends. Germline V gene lookup returns CDR1 MNHEY and CDR2 SVGAGI. The CDR3 here is CASSLLDRPYEQYF. CDR3 DNA: TGTGCCAGCAGTCTACTCGACAGGCCCTACGAGCAGTACTTC.

The gene calls are TRBV11-2 and TRBJ2-5; weak D call: TRBD2 (6 bases). Looked up from germline, CDR1 is SGHAT and CDR2 is FQNNGV. This CDR3 has 14 residues. V was trimmed by 1 base and J by 3 bases, leaving 9 bases between them. DNA for the CDR3: TGTGCCAGCAGCTTAGTCTCTAGCGAAGAGACCCAGTACTTC. As protein: CASSLVSSEETQYF.

The rearrangement uses TRBV4-1 and TRBJ2-7, with D perhaps matching TRBD2 (6 bases). Germline V gene sequence: CDR1 MGHRA, CDR2 YSYEKL. V lost 4 bases and J lost 6, with 16 bases in between. The CDR3 runs 14 residues. CDR3: CASSPGPGGGEQYF. The CDR3, as DNA: TGCGCCAGCAGCCCTGGGCCCGGGGGTGGCGAGCAGTACTTC.

This clone has a handful of counts. This chain uses TRBV28 with TRBJ2-2; D might be TRBD1 (6 bases). CDR3 size: 15 residues. The ends were cut back, 2 bases at V and 3 bases at J, with 10 bases in the middle. CDR1 is MDHEN and CDR2 is SYDVKM in the germline V gene. The CDR3 loop is CASSLRQGYTGELFF. CDR3 DNA: TGTGCCAGCAGTTTACGTCAGGGGTACACCGGGGAGCTGTTTTTT.

The chain carries TRBV2 and TRBJ2-5; no clear D. V shed 4 bases and J shed 3 bases, with 6 bases lying between them. CDR1 is SNHLY, CDR2 FYNNEI, per germline. The CDR3 has 12 residues. CDR3 in amino acids: CASSGLEETQYF. CDR3 sequence (DNA): TGTGCCAGCAGTGGACTTGAAGAGACCCAGTACTTC.

This chain connects TRBV21-1 to TRBJ1-1; the D call in the table, TRBD1, was not verified against the DNA. TRBV21-1 is a pseudogene. This CDR3 comprises 15 residues. The DNA for the CDR3 is TGTGCCAGCAGCAAAGGTCAGGGGGAGAACACTGAAGCTTTCTTT. Protein product: CASSKGQGENTEAFF.

The chain is built from TRBV19 and TRBJ2-6, with a weak D call TRBD1 (5 bases). The CDR3 is 15 residues long. V lost 1 base and J 1 base, leaving 5 bases between the germline ends. The V gene's germline CDR1 is LNHDA and CDR2 SQIVND (reference sequence). The CDR3 sequence: CASSIAGSGANVLTF. The CDR3 nucleotides read TGTGCCAGTAGTATAGCAGGGTCTGGGGCCAACGTCCTGACTTTC.

This clone has a handful of counts. J is TRBJ2-1 and V is TRBV5-1, with a possible D match to TRBD1 (5 bases). From germline, CDR1 is SGHRS and CDR2 YFSETQ. The V and J ends lost 6 bases and 10 bases respectively, with 11 bases between them. There are 11 residues in the CDR3. This CDR3 is CASKNAGEQFF. CDR3 bases: TGCGCCAGCAAAAACGCAGGGGAGCAGTTCTTC.

The gene calls are TRBV25-1 and TRBJ1-2; the D is unclear. V lost 2 bases and J lost 5, with 9 bases in between. The germline V gene has CDR1 MGHDK and CDR2 SYGVNS. CDR3 size: 13 residues. The CDR3 sequence: CASSEEKEYGYTF. The CDR3 DNA sequence: TGTGCCAGCAGTGAAGAGAAGGAGTATGGCTACACCTTC.

The CDR3, as DNA: TGTGCCTTGCGGACAGGGAGGATAAATGAAGCTTTCTTT. Protein: CALRTGRINEAFF. The V gene is TRBV30, the J gene TRBJ1-1, with TRBD1 matching over 8 bases. The CDR3 is 13 amino acids. Germline-derived CDR1 and CDR2 are GTSNPN and SVGIG (reference sequence). The ends lost 7 bases at V and 7 bases at J; junction bases unmatched: 11.

As regards this clone: The sample carries other DNA sequences with the same CDR3. The chain combines TRBV28 with TRBJ1-1, with TRBD1 identical over 7 bases. CDR3 length: 13 residues. Germline-derived CDR1 and CDR2 are MDHEN and SYDVKM. J gave up 3 bases and V 5 bases, and 3 bases lay outside the gene matches. This CDR3 reads CASSTDRDTEAFF. Here the CDR3 DNA reads TGTGCCAGCAGTACAGACAGGGACACTGAAGCTTTCTTT.

This clone was seen more than once but under ten times. The V call is TRBV6-5, the J call TRBJ2-3, with D perhaps matching TRBD2 (6 bases). V gave up 0 bases and J gave up 6 bases, with 13 bases separating them. This CDR3 region has 15 residues. Per germline, CDR1 MNHEY and CDR2 SVGAGI. CDR3 protein: CASSYSSSEDDTQYF. The CDR3 nucleotides are TGTGCCAGCAGTTACTCGTCTAGCGAGGACGATACGCAGTATTTT.

This chain links TRBV27 with TRBJ2-7; TRBD2 matches at 9 bases. V dropped 6 bases and J dropped 6; count of bases not matched to a gene: 30. There are 21 residues in the CDR3. Looked up from germline, CDR1 is MNHEY and CDR2 is SMNVEV (reference sequence). The CDR3 bases are TGTGCCAGCAGGGGGGGGTGCAGGGAGCTAGCGGGAAGCGAGGGCTGCGGCGAGCAGTACTTC. Translated: CASRGGCRELAGSEGCGEQYF.

This chain links TRBV11-2 with TRBJ2-7, with 10 positions matching TRBD1. The CDR3 is 13 amino acids. Germline V CDR1 and CDR2: SGHAT, FQNNGV. Trimming cost V 4 bases and J 5 bases; bases outside gene matches: 2. The CDR3 bases are TGTGCCAGCAGCTGGGACAGGGGAGACGAGCAGTACTTC. Encoded protein: CASSWDRGDEQYF.

This sequence joins TRBV27 and TRBJ1-2, with 9 bases identical to TRBD1. V shed 5 bases, J shed 4 bases, and the junction held 5 bases outside the gene matches. From germline, CDR1 is MNHEY and CDR2 SMNVEV (reference sequence). CDR3 length: 14 amino acids. CDR3 coding DNA: TGTGCCAGCAGTCGGACAGGGGCGGGCTATGGCTACACCTTC. Encoded protein: CASSRTGAGYGYTF.

The CDR3 reads CASSPGTGGRVTEAFF. CDR3 nucleotides: TGTGCCAGCTCACCCGGGACAGGGGGTAGGGTCACTGAAGCTTTCTTT. V gene TRBV18 combines with J gene TRBJ1-1, with 11 bases lining up with TRBD1. V shed 3 bases and J 4 bases; nucleotides not matched to a gene: 7. Germline CDR1 KGHSH, CDR2 LQKENI. CDR3 length equals 16 residues.

The chain is built from TRBV9 and TRBJ2-3; D is unclear. V lost 0 bases, J lost 2 bases, and 7 bases lay in between. Germline values: CDR1 SGDLS, CDR2 YYNGEE. The CDR3 has 14 amino acids. CDR3 nucleotides: TGTGCCAGCAGCGTAGCCAGATACACAGATACGCAGTATTTT. Its translation is CASSVARYTDTQYF. The whole variable domain, filled in from reference TRBV9 and TRBJ2-3, reads DSGVTQTPKHLITATGQRVTLRCSPRSGDLSVYWYQQSLDQGLQFLIQYYNGEERAKGNILERFSAQQFPDLHSELNLSSLELGDSALYFCASSVARYTDTQYFGPGTRLTVL.